This note documents a single T cell receptor (beta chain) sequence. The antigen is unknown. These data originate in a study of somatic mutations in cytotoxic T cells in rheumatoid arthritis. Overall study findings and caveats: A largest CD8+ clone above 20% of CD8+ cells occurred in about an eighth of the 65 patients.

The healthy controls consisted of blood donors aged roughly 60 years at the median (range about 21-80), around 54% of whom were female. Positive magnetic bead selection separated CD4+ and CD8+ cells, and flow cytometry confirmed purity. Produced via immunoSEQ multiplex PCR; TCRdb's table is partial and in-frame only. This table has thousands of clones, 70% appearing once. Germline loops: CDR1 SEHNR, CDR2 FQNEAQ (reference sequence). Trimming removed 1 base from V and 2 bases from J, with 8 bases in between. This CDR3 is 14 amino acids long. V gene TRBV7-9 combines with J gene TRBJ1-1; no definite D call. The TCR was taken from a man aged 35-49 years in good health. The source material was CD8+ T cells sorted from blood. The CDR3 reads CASSLEQLNTEAFF. CDR3 DNA: TGTGCCAGCAGCTTAGAACAACTTAACACTGAAGCTTTCTTT.